Following are 17 T cell receptor beta chains from one sample sequenced in a study of human T cells and chemical hapten exposure. MiXCR, applied by TCRdb to the RACE reads, yields one record per CDR3 protein. The sample records about 260,000 distinct CDR3 sequences, about 9.4% being singletons. Noted time point: pre-sensitization, week 0. Documented treatment: therapeutic diphenylcyclopropenone sensitization with weekly scalp DPC. This material consisted of whole blood, taken in connection with sensitization to the hapten diphenylcyclopropenone (DPC). These receptors all stem from a woman between 40 and 55 years old with alopecia areata. Some clones in this sample may be carry-over from other donors' samples.

This clonotype was observed a handful of times. The chain links TRBV10-3 to TRBJ1-1; TRBD1 agrees at 8 bases. Germline CDR1 reads ENHRY; CDR2 reads SYGVKD. CDR3 length: 14 amino acids. V lost 3 bases to trimming and J lost 1 base; unmatched junction nucleotides: 1. The chain's CDR3 is CAISEGQGNTEAFF. The CDR3, as DNA: TGTGCCATCAGTGAAGGACAGGGGAACACTGAAGCTTTCTTT.

There are many counts of this clonotype. The gene calls are TRBV27 and TRBJ1-6; D unclear. The germline V gene has CDR1 MNHEY and CDR2 SMNVEV (reference sequence). V lost 8 bases and J 10 bases, leaving 18 bases between the germline ends. The CDR3 length is 14 residues. This CDR3 is CASGRLSAGSPLHF. In DNA form, the CDR3 reads TGTGCCAGCGGAAGGCTAAGCGCTGGGTCACCCCTCCACTTT.

This clonotype appeared a few times. The rearrangement uses TRBV6-5 and TRBJ1-6, with D possibly being TRBD1 (6 bases). V lost 8 bases and J lost 4, with 21 bases in between. CDR3 length: 17 amino acids. Germline V gives CDR1 MNHEY, CDR2 SVGAGI. Here the CDR3 DNA reads TGTGCCAGCTCTAAGGGCCCAGGGGCCATTTATAATTCACCCCTCCACTTT. Translating gives CASSKGPGAIYNSPLHF.

This clonotype came up a few times. One end of the junction does not line up with germline, which may come from a read error. The chain has TRBV6-1 and TRBJ2-1; D is perhaps TRBD2 (6 bases). The CDR3 extends over 13 amino acids. CDR1 and CDR2 (germline): MNHNS, SASEGT. CDR3 nucleotide sequence: TGTGCCAGCAGTGAAGTCCAGACGGGAGCAGGGATCTTC. This translates into CASSEVQTGAGIF.

The chain is built from TRBV12-3 or TRBV12-4 and TRBJ2-2; no definite D call. The CDR3 extends over 15 amino acids. The germline V and J ends were trimmed by 5 bases and 7 bases, with 17 bases remaining between them. The CDR3 sequence is CASSPRGGLDGELFF. The CDR3 DNA reads TGTGCCAGCAGTCCCCGCGGTGGCCTGGACGGGGAGCTGTTTTTT.

At least ten counts were recorded for this clonotype. The rearrangement joins TRBV5-4 to TRBJ2-7, with D possibly called TRBD1 or TRBD2 (5 bases each). The CDR3 consists of 14 residues. CDR1 SGHNT and CDR2 YYREEE come from the germline V gene (reference sequence). Trimming took off 4 bases at V and 4 bases at J, with 15 bases between the two ends. CDR3 sequence: CASSPPGRLYEQYF. CDR3 coding DNA: TGTGCCAGCAGCCCCCCGGGACGCCTTTACGAGCAGTACTTC. Full variable domain (rest looked up from reference TRBV5-4 and TRBJ2-7): ETGVTQSPTHLIKTRGQQVTLRCSSQSGHNTVSWYQQALGQGPQFIFQYYREEENGRGNFPPRFSGLQFPNYSSELNVNALELDDSALYLCASSPPGRLYEQYFGPGTRLTVT.

This sequence joins TRBV5-1 and TRBJ2-3, with D hard to call. Trimming removed 4 bases at V and 2 bases at J, with 8 bases between. Germline assignment: CDR1 SGHRS and CDR2 YFSETQ. The CDR3 runs 13 residues. The CDR3: CASSAPVTDTQYF. The CDR3 DNA follows: TGCGCCAGCAGCGCCCCCGTCACAGATACGCAGTATTTT. Full variable domain (remainder filled in from reference TRBV5-1 and TRBJ2-3): KAGVTQTPRYLIKTRGQQVTLSCSPISGHRSVSWYQQTPGQGLQFLFEYFSETQRNKGNFPGRFSGRQFSNSRSEMNVSTLELGDSALYLCASSAPVTDTQYFGPGTRLTVL.

This clonotype was observed a handful of times. This chain uses TRBV12-3 or TRBV12-4 with TRBJ2-1; perhaps TRBD1 as D (6 bases). The CDR3 is 14 residues long. Trimming pared 8 bases from V and 6 bases from J, leaving 17 bases between. CDR3 loop: CASRDNLIANEQFF. CDR3 bases: TGTGCCAGCCGGGACAACCTAATCGCCAATGAGCAGTTCTTC.

The chain is built from TRBV7-9 and TRBJ2-5; the D is unclear. The germline V gene has CDR1 SEHNR and CDR2 FQNEAQ (reference sequence). Deletions cut 1 base from V and 5 bases from J, with 11 bases between. The CDR3 length is 14 residues. CDR3 sequence: CASSLGHSEETQYF. The CDR3 DNA reads TGTGCCAGCAGCTTAGGACATTCGGAGGAGACCCAGTACTTC.

This clonotype was recorded at least ten times. The gene calls are TRBV7-9 and TRBJ2-3; no firm D call. The CDR3 runs to 12 residues. The V end lost 5 bases, the J end lost 7 bases, and 10 bases lay between the germline ends. Germline V lookup: CDR1 SEHNR, CDR2 FQNEAQ (reference sequence). Written as DNA, the CDR3 is TGTGCCAGCAGCGAACAAGGGAATACGCAGTATTTT. Amino acid sequence: CASSEQGNTQYF. Drawing the rest from reference TRBV7-9 and TRBJ2-3, the complete variable domain is DTGVSQNPRHKITKRGQNVTFRCDPISEHNRLYWYRQTLGQGPEFLTYFQNEAQLEKSRLLSDRFSAERPKGSFSTLEIQRTEQGDSAMYLCASSEQGNTQYFGPGTRLTVL.

The sample holds a few counts of this clonotype. The CDR3 reads CSASDQLSYNEQFF. For the CDR3, the DNA is TGCAGTGCTAGTGACCAACTCTCCTACAATGAGCAGTTCTTC. V and J are TRBV20-1 and TRBJ2-1, with D uncertain. From germline, CDR1 is DFQATT and CDR2 SNEGSKA (reference sequence). The CDR3 is 14 amino acids. Trimming took off 3 bases at V and 0 bases at J, with 9 bases between the two ends.

This clonotype was found many times. The chain uses TRBV6-5 and TRBJ2-1, with 7 bases fitting TRBD1. CDR3 size: 14 residues. The V gene end was trimmed by 6 bases and the J gene end by 8 bases; junction bases not matched to a gene: 10. Germline values: CDR1 MNHEY, CDR2 SVGAGI. CDR3 sequence reads: CASRSGRGRDEQFF. DNA of the CDR3: TGTGCCAGCAGGAGCGGTAGGGGGCGCGATGAGCAGTTCTTC.

This chain connects TRBV6-6 to TRBJ2-3; TRBD2 matches at 7 bases. CDR3 length equals 15 residues. Trimming cost V 8 bases and J 1 base; bases outside gene matches: 9. The V gene's germline CDR1 is MNHNY and CDR2 SVGAGI (reference sequence). The CDR3 here is CASRSGGFRTDTQYF. The CDR3 nucleotides are TGTGCCAGCCGGTCGGGGGGATTCCGCACAGATACGCAGTATTTT.

The sample holds many counts of this clonotype. The J gene is TRBJ2-7, the V gene TRBV7-9; D not resolved. Germline values: CDR1 SEHNR, CDR2 FQNEAQ (reference sequence). V was shortened by 7 bases and J by 2 bases, with 12 bases between the two germline ends. This CDR3 has 13 amino acids. Here the CDR3 DNA reads TGTGCCAGCACCTCGGACGTTACCTACGAGCAGTACTTC. Translated: CASTSDVTYEQYF.

The chain has TRBV5-1 and TRBJ2-3; 11 bases are a match to TRBD1. Germline values: CDR1 SGHRS, CDR2 YFSETQ. The CDR3 is 15 residues long. The ends lost 3 bases at V and 3 bases at J; junction bases unmatched: 3. CDR3 loop: CASSYGTGGTDTQYF. The CDR3 DNA follows: TGCGCCAGCAGCTACGGGACAGGGGGTACAGATACGCAGTATTTT.

This clonotype came up a few times. This chain connects TRBV5-1 to TRBJ1-4; D perhaps matches TRBD1 (5 bases). Trimming shortened V by 3 bases and J by 7 bases, and 10 bases separated the two germline ends. The CDR3 sequence is 13 residues long. The V gene's germline CDR1 is SGHRS and CDR2 YFSETQ. CDR3 loop: CASSSLTGEKLFF. In DNA form, the CDR3 reads TGCGCCAGCAGCTCCCTCACAGGTGAAAAACTGTTTTTT.

This chain links TRBV3-1 with TRBJ2-4, with 8 bases fitting TRBD1. V dropped 1 base and J dropped 4; count of bases not matched to a gene: 0. The CDR3 sequence is 14 residues long. Germline V gives CDR1 LGHDT, CDR2 YNNKEL (reference sequence). The DNA of the CDR3 is TGTGCCAGCAGCCAAGGGACAGGGAAAAACATTCAGTACTTC. Protein: CASSQGTGKNIQYF.